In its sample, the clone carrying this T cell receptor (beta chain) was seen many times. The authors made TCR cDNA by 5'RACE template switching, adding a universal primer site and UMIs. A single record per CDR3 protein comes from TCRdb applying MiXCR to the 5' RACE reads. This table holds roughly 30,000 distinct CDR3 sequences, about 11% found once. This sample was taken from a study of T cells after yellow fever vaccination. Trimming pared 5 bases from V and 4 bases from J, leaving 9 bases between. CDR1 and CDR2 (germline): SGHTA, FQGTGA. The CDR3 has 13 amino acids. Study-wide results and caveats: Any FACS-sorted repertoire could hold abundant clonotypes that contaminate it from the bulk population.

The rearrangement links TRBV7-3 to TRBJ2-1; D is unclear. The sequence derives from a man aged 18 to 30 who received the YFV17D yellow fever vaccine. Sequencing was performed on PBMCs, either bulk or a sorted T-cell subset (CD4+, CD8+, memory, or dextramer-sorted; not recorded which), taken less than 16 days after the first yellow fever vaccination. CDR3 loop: CASSPPPYNEQFF. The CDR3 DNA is TGTGCCAGCAGCCCCCCCCCTTACAATGAGCAGTTCTTC.